The 13 T cell receptor beta chains given below trace back to one sample, sequenced in a study of metastatic and nonmetastatic thyroid tumors. Using MiXCR, TCRdb re-called clones from the PCR reads. The table lists some 30,000 clones, 10% to 12% of them singletons. Treatment of any kind had been given to no patient before thyroid surgery. The sequenced material came from blood. The receptors here all came from a female donor with papillary thyroid cancer or a benign thyroid nodule (not recorded which). Some clones in this sample may be carry-over from other donors' samples.

This clone has ten or more counts. The V call is TRBV20-1, the J call TRBJ2-1; D is perhaps TRBD2 (6 bases). The V end lost 3 bases, the J end lost 0 bases, and 9 bases lay between the germline ends. The CDR3 contains 14 residues. CDR1 and CDR2 from the germline V gene are DFQATT and SNEGSKA (reference sequence). CDR3 region: CSASNGSSYNEQFF. CDR3 nucleotides: TGCAGTGCTAGTAACGGGAGCTCCTACAATGAGCAGTTCTTC.

The table lists this clone with many counts. The chain employs TRBV4-1 and TRBJ2-3; D is perhaps TRBD1 or TRBD2 (5 bases each). Trimming took off 3 bases at V and 9 bases at J, with 19 bases between the two ends. This CDR3 comprises 15 residues. The V gene's germline CDR1 is MGHRA and CDR2 YSYEKL. The CDR3: CASSQLGVAPGTQYF. DNA of the CDR3: TGCGCCAGCAGCCAGTTGGGGGTCGCTCCTGGGACGCAGTATTTT.

This clone has just one count. The chain has TRBV14 and TRBJ1-6; 12 nucleotides match TRBD1. The CDR3 is 17 residues long. With V trimmed by 4 bases and J by 7 bases, 8 bases remained unmatched. CDR1 is SGHDN, CDR2 FVKESK, per germline. DNA for the CDR3: TGTGCCAGCAGCCTCAGAACCGGGACAGGGGGCAATTCACCCCTCCACTTT. It encodes CASSLRTGTGGNSPLHF.

This clone was picked up many times. A much larger clone differs from this one at a single base, so this may be a read error. This chain uses TRBV10-3 with TRBJ1-3; D call uncertain. Germline CDR1 ENHRY, CDR2 SYGVKD. The CDR3 is 15 residues long. The CDR3 nucleotides are TGTGCCATCAGTTATACAGCCCACTCTGGAAGCACCATATATTTT. Protein: CAISYTAHSGSTIYF.

Ten or more counts support this clone. The V and J genes are TRBV7-2 and TRBJ2-7, with a tentative D call TRBD1 (5 bases). The V and J ends lost 6 bases and 0 bases respectively, with 15 bases between them. Germline V lookup: CDR1 SGHTA, CDR2 FQGNSA. There are 15 residues in the CDR3. The CDR3 nucleotides read TGTGCCAGCAGTGAAGCCAGGGCGAGCTCCTACGAGCAGTACTTC. It encodes CASSEARASSYEQYF.

This clone was detected ten times or more. The chain joins TRBV6-5 to TRBJ1-3, with D perhaps matching TRBD1 (5 bases). This CDR3 region has 14 residues. The germline V and J ends were trimmed by 0 bases and 4 bases, with 7 bases remaining between them. Per the germline V gene, CDR1 is MNHEY and CDR2 is SVGAGI. CDR3 loop: CASSYSRGGNTIYF. The CDR3 nucleotides read TGTGCCAGCAGTTACTCGCGGGGGGGAAACACCATATATTTT.

This chain connects TRBV5-6 to TRBJ1-3; D is unclear. The germline gives CDR1 SGHDT, CDR2 YYEEEE. V shed 3 bases and J shed 0 bases, with 16 bases lying between them. CDR3 length: 17 amino acids. CDR3 DNA: TGTGCCAGCAGCTCGTATGGGGAGACAAACTCTGGAAACACCATATATTTT. Translating gives CASSSYGETNSGNTIYF.

This clone was counted at least ten times. DNA of the CDR3: TGTGCCAGCAGCGCCCGGGACAGCTCCTACGAGCAGTACTTC. This codes for CASSARDSSYEQYF. This chain links TRBV7-2 with TRBJ2-7, with 7 bases identical to TRBD1. Trimming removed 5 bases from V and 0 bases from J; junction bases left unmatched: 4. The CDR3 has 14 residues. The V gene's germline CDR1 is SGHTA and CDR2 FQGNSA. The full variable domain, rest sourced from reference TRBV7-2 and TRBJ2-7, is GAGVSQSPSNKVTEKGKDVELRCDPISGHTALYWYRQSLGQGLEFLIYFQGNSAPDKSGLPSDRFSAERTGGSVSTLTIQRTQQEDSAVYLCASSARDSSYEQYFGPGTRLTVT.

This clone was detected ten times or more. The J gene is TRBJ2-1, the V gene TRBV7-3; the D gene is possibly TRBD1 (5 bases). Germline assignment: CDR1 SGHTA and CDR2 FQGTGA. V was shortened by 3 bases and J by 0 bases, with 9 bases between the two germline ends. There are 15 residues in the CDR3. The DNA for the CDR3 is TGTGCCAGCAGCTTCAGGGCTAGCTCCTACAATGAGCAGTTCTTC. Translating gives CASSFRASSYNEQFF.

A word on this clone: A much larger clone differs by one base, so this may be a read error. The conserved closing phenylalanine or tryptophan is absent in this CDR3, likely reflecting a read error. This sample includes further DNA sequences coding for the same CDR3. The rearrangement joins TRBV5-6 to TRBJ1-1, with D hard to call. V gave up 5 bases and J gave up 1 base, with 12 bases separating them. This CDR3 region has 14 residues. The germline CDR1 and CDR2 sequences are SGHDT and YYEEEE. The CDR3 sequence is CASRDGPGNTEAFY. The CDR3 coding sequence is TGTGCCAGCAGGGACGGGCCCGGGAACACTGAAGCTTTCTAT.

This clone has just a few counts. The junction does not match germline at one end; this may be a read error. This chain joins TRBV2 and TRBJ1-2, with 9 nucleotides matching TRBD1. Germline-derived CDR1 and CDR2 are SNHLY and FYNNEI. The CDR3 runs to 12 residues. As DNA, the CDR3 is TGCACCACCTCGGACAGGGGCAGTGGCTACACCTTC. Its protein is CTTSDRGSGYTF.

This clone was seen at least ten times. A much more abundant neighbour one base away suggests this may be a read error. Other DNA sequences in the sample encode the same CDR3. The rearrangement links TRBV12-3 or TRBV12-4 to TRBJ2-5; the match to TRBD1 covers 7 bases. This CDR3 region has 13 residues. Trimming took 6 bases from V and 5 from J; bases not matched to a gene: 6. DNA for the CDR3: TGTGCCAGCAGGTTGGGACAGTGGGAGACCCAGTACTTC. Protein sequence: CASRLGQWETQYF.

In its sample, this clone was seen many times. V is TRBV27 and J is TRBJ2-1, with 13 bases aligning to TRBD2. Trimming took 3 bases from V and 11 from J; bases not matched to a gene: 4. CDR1 is MNHEY, CDR2 SMNVEV, per germline (reference sequence). This CDR3 comprises 14 residues. CDR3 region: CASSFEGLAGQQFF. The CDR3 DNA follows: TGTGCCAGCAGTTTCGAGGGACTAGCGGGACAGCAGTTCTTC.